The 3 T cell receptor beta chains listed next were all sequenced from one sample in a study of CD8 T cells in Susac syndrome. Reverse transcription of roughly 0.5 to 1 ug RNA was performed with random hexamers. MiXCR was run by TCRdb on the immunoSEQ multiplex PCR reads, yielding one entry per CDR3 protein. The sample has about 180,000 distinct CDR3 sequences; around 94% are singletons. Sequenced sample: CD4+ T cells from PBMCs. All receptors derive from a human donor with Susac syndrome.

The rearrangement uses TRBV7-9 and TRBJ1-1; TRBD1 aligns across 9 bases. The germline V gene encodes CDR1 SEHNR and CDR2 FQNEAQ (reference sequence). With 5 bases clipped from V and 0 bases from J, the junction kept 4 bases outside the gene matches. CDR3 length equals 15 residues. CDR3 protein: CASSPGQGLNTEAFF. The CDR3, as DNA: TGTGCCAGCAGCCCGGGACAGGGATTGAACACTGAAGCTTTCTTT.

This clonotype was recorded once. The V gene is TRBV13, the J gene TRBJ1-2; 9 nucleotides match TRBD1. CDR1 is PRHDT and CDR2 is FYEKMQ in the germline V gene (reference sequence). This CDR3 has 14 amino acids. With V trimmed by 5 bases and J by 2 bases, 3 bases remained unmatched. This chain's CDR3 is CASSHTGGNYGYTF. DNA of the CDR3: TGTGCCAGCAGCCACACAGGGGGCAACTATGGCTACACCTTC.

The rearrangement uses TRBV15 and TRBJ2-7; D is uncertain. Looked up from germline, CDR1 is LNHNV and CDR2 is YYDKDF (reference sequence). The germline V and J ends were trimmed by 5 bases and 3 bases, with 8 bases remaining between them. The CDR3 runs to 12 residues. CDR3 sequence (DNA): TGTGCCACCAGCTCGACCGGCTACGAGCAGTACTTC. It encodes CATSSTGYEQYF.